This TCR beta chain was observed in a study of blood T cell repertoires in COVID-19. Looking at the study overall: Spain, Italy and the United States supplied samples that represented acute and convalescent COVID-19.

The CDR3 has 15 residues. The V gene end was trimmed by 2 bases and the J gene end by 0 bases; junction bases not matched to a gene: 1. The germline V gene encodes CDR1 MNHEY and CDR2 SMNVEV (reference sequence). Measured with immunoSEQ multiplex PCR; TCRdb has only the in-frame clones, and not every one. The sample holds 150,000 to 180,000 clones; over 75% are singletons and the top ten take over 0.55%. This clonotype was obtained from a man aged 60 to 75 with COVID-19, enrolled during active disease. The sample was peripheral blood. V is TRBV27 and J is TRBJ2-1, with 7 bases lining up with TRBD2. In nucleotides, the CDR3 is TGTGCCAGCAGTTTACTAGCGGCCTCCTACAATGAGCAGTTCTTC. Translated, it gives CASSLLAASYNEQFF.